This passage covers 4 T cell receptor beta chains from one sample sequenced in a study of cytomegalovirus exposure and HLA in healthy donors. The PCR made use of 60 Vbeta and 13 Jbeta primers. Using immunoSEQ multiplex PCR, the repertoire was profiled, and TCRdb retains in-frame clones only, with some absent. In the table there are about 160,000 clones, 80% of which are singletons. The sample taken for sequencing was PBMCs. The receptors here all came from a woman aged 45-65 years in good health and CMV-seronegative.

This chain links TRBV4-1 with TRBJ2-1, with TRBD2 identical over 7 bases. This CDR3 is 16 amino acids long. The germline V gene has CDR1 MGHRA and CDR2 YSYEKL. With V trimmed by 3 bases and J by 2 bases, 7 bases remained unmatched. CDR3 protein: CASSHQLARPYNEQFF. The CDR3 region has the DNA TGCGCCAGCAGCCACCAACTAGCGCGCCCCTACAATGAGCAGTTCTTC.

The chain combines TRBV11-3 with TRBJ2-1; TRBD1 agrees at 7 bases. The ends lost 3 bases at V and 9 bases at J; junction bases unmatched: 2. Germline CDR1 SGHNT, CDR2 YENEEA. The CDR3 runs 12 residues. The CDR3 nucleotides read TGTGCCAGCAGCTTGACAGGGATTGAGCAGTTCTTC. It specifies CASSLTGIEQFF. Based on the CDR3 plus reference TRBV11-3 and TRBJ2-1, the full variable domain is EAGVVQSPRYKIIEKKQPVAFWCNPISGHNTLYWYLQNLGQGPELLIRYENEEAVDDSQLPKDRFSAERLKGVDSTLKIQPAELGDSAVYLCASSLTGIEQFFGPGTRLTVL.

V usage is TRBV28 and J usage is TRBJ2-5; 11 bases are shared with TRBD2. The CDR3 sequence is 15 residues long. V was clipped by 5 bases and J by 9 bases; unmatched bases: 11. The germline V gene encodes CDR1 MDHEN and CDR2 SYDVKM. The CDR3 sequence: CASSRLAGWVPAQYF. CDR3 bases: TGTGCCAGCAGTAGACTAGCGGGGTGGGTGCCGGCCCAGTACTTC.

This sequence joins TRBV28 and TRBJ2-5; 7 bases fit TRBD2. TRBJ2-7 explains the end of the DNA better; the J call may be wrong. CDR1 MDHEN and CDR2 SYDVKM come from the germline V gene. This CDR3 contains 14 residues. The CDR3 loop is CASSLHREAYEQYF. The CDR3 coding sequence is TGTGCCAGCAGTTTACACCGGGAGGCCTACGAGCAGTACTTC.